Presented here are 10 T cell receptor beta chains from one specimen sequenced in a study of PD-L1 blockade in urothelial cancer. Assay: immunoSEQ multiplex PCR; the TCRdb copy retains only in-frame clones and omits some. This sample has tens of thousands of clones; around 76% occur once, and the top ten carry 9.5%. Sample: PBMCs, taken around atezolizumab (anti-PD-L1) treatment. Receptors were obtained from a man aged 70 or older with urothelial cancer.

This clone was counted once. This chain uses TRBV4-1 with TRBJ2-2, with 7 bases matching TRBD1. The CDR3 consists of 19 residues. J was trimmed by 0 bases and V by 1 base; bases with no gene match: 11. In germline, CDR1 is MGHRA, CDR2 YSYEKL. The CDR3 loop reads CASSQAVGQGDPNTGELFF. In DNA, the CDR3 is TGCGCCAGCAGCCAAGCCGTCGGCCAGGGGGATCCGAACACCGGGGAGCTGTTTTTT.

The rearrangement joins TRBV4-1 to TRBJ1-2; no definite D call. Per germline, CDR1 MGHRA and CDR2 YSYEKL. V was pared by 0 bases and J by 5 bases, with 13 bases between. This CDR3 region has 15 residues. DNA of the CDR3: TGCGCCAGCAGCCAAGAACCGTCCTCGAGGTATGGCTACACCTTC. Its translation is CASSQEPSSRYGYTF.

In the case of this clone: Other DNA sequences in this specimen translate into the identical CDR3. This chain joins TRBV18 and TRBJ1-2; 11 nucleotides align to TRBD1. The CDR3 extends over 14 amino acids. Germline V gene data show CDR1 as KGHSH and CDR2 as LQKENI. With 2 bases clipped from V and 8 bases from J, the junction kept 4 bases outside the gene matches. CDR3 coding DNA: TGTGCCAGCTCACCAGGACAGGGGGCGAGAGGCTACACCTTC. The encoded protein is CASSPGQGARGYTF.

The chain recombines TRBV6-6 with TRBJ1-2, with TRBD1 as a possible D gene (5 bases). Trimming took off 11 bases at V and 7 bases at J, with 17 bases between the two ends. This CDR3 has 12 residues. The germline V gene encodes CDR1 MNHNY and CDR2 SVGAGI (reference sequence). The CDR3 DNA follows: TGTGCCTCCCAAGTTACTCAGGGTGGCTACACCTTC. As protein: CASQVTQGGYTF.

V usage is TRBV13 and J usage is TRBJ1-5, with TRBD1 matching over 9 bases. The V gene end was trimmed by 5 bases and the J gene end by 5 bases; junction bases not matched to a gene: 13. The CDR3 sequence is 17 residues long. Germline V gives CDR1 PRHDT, CDR2 FYEKMQ (reference sequence). The CDR3 DNA is TGTGCCAGCAGCCAGGACAGGGGACTCGCCCGAGATCAGCCCCAGCATTTT. This encodes CASSQDRGLARDQPQHF.

The J gene is TRBJ1-2, the V gene TRBV7-2; TRBD1 aligns across 7 bases. The germline V gene has CDR1 SGHTA and CDR2 FQGNSA. After removal of 4 bases from V and 2 bases from J, the junction contained 4 bases not matched to a gene. The CDR3 sequence is 14 residues long. Written as DNA, the CDR3 is TGTGCCAGCAGCTCCTCGACAGGGAACTATGGCTACACCTTC. Amino acids: CASSSSTGNYGYTF.

This clone was found once. The chain couples TRBV6-6 to TRBJ2-5; D unclear. V lost 0 bases, J lost 2 bases, and 7 bases lay in between. The CDR3 has 14 amino acids. The germline V gene encodes CDR1 MNHNY and CDR2 SVGAGI (reference sequence). The CDR3 nucleotides are TGTGCCAGCAGTTACTCAGCCGATCAAGAGACCCAGTACTTC. Protein: CASSYSADQETQYF.

The gene calls are TRBV2 and TRBJ2-1; possible D gene TRBD1, 8 bases. The CDR3 covers 17 residues. V was trimmed by 2 bases and J by 6 bases, leaving 20 bases between them. Germline V gives CDR1 SNHLY, CDR2 FYNNEI. The CDR3 here is CASSEWGGTGRGNEQFF. The CDR3 region has the DNA TGTGCCAGCAGTGAATGGGGGGGGACAGGCCGGGGCAATGAGCAGTTCTTC.

The gene calls are TRBV19 and TRBJ2-7; tentative D call: TRBD1 (6 bases). Trimming stripped 5 bases from V and 2 bases from J, with 13 bases between. The germline V gene has CDR1 LNHDA and CDR2 SQIVND (reference sequence). The CDR3 spans 14 residues. The CDR3 sequence: CASSPGVRAYEQYF. The CDR3 DNA is TGTGCCAGTAGTCCAGGGGTTAGGGCCTACGAGCAGTACTTC.

CDR3 sequence reads: CASNAKTGGSGDTQYF. For the CDR3, the DNA is TGTGCCAGCAACGCCAAAACAGGGGGCTCTGGAGATACGCAGTATTTT. V is TRBV5-4 and J is TRBJ2-3; TRBD1 matches 9 bases. The V gene end was trimmed by 6 bases and the J gene end by 5 bases; junction bases not matched to a gene: 13. CDR1 is SGHNT, CDR2 YYREEE, per germline (reference sequence). The CDR3 is 16 amino acids.